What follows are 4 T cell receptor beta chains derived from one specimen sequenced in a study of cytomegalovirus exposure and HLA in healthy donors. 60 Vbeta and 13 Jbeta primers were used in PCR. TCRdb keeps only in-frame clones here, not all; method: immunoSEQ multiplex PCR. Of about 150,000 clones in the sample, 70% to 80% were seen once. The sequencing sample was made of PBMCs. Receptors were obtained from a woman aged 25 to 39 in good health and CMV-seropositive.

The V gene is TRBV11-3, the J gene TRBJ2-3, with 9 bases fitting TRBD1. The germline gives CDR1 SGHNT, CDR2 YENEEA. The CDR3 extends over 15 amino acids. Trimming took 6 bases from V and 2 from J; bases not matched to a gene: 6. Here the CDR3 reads CASRETGGLTDTQYF. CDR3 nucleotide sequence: TGTGCCAGCAGAGAGACAGGGGGACTCACAGATACGCAGTATTTT.

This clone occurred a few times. CDR3 nucleotide sequence: TGTGCCAGCAGCCAGGAAGACAACCTTAACTATGGCTACACCTTC. It specifies CASSQEDNLNYGYTF. The rearrangement joins TRBV4-2 to TRBJ1-2, with D uncertain. With 3 bases removed from V and 1 base from J, the gap between germline ends came to 12 bases. The CDR3 has 15 amino acids. Germline lookup yields CDR1 LGHNA and CDR2 YNFKEQ.

The CDR3 sequence: CASSKSSVRETQYF. The CDR3 DNA sequence: TGTGCCAGTAGTAAGTCTAGCGTTCGAGAGACCCAGTACTTC. The chain carries TRBV19 and TRBJ2-5, with a possible D match to TRBD2 (6 bases). Germline CDR1 and CDR2: LNHDA and SQIVND (reference sequence). The CDR3 runs to 14 residues. Deletions cut 4 bases from V and 4 bases from J, with 13 bases between.

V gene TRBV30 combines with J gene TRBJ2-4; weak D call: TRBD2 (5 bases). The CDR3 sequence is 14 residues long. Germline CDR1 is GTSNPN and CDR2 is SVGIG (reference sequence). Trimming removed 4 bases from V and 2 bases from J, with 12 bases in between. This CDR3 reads CAWNGVGTKNIQYF. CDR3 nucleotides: TGTGCCTGGAACGGGGTGGGGACCAAAAACATTCAGTACTTC.